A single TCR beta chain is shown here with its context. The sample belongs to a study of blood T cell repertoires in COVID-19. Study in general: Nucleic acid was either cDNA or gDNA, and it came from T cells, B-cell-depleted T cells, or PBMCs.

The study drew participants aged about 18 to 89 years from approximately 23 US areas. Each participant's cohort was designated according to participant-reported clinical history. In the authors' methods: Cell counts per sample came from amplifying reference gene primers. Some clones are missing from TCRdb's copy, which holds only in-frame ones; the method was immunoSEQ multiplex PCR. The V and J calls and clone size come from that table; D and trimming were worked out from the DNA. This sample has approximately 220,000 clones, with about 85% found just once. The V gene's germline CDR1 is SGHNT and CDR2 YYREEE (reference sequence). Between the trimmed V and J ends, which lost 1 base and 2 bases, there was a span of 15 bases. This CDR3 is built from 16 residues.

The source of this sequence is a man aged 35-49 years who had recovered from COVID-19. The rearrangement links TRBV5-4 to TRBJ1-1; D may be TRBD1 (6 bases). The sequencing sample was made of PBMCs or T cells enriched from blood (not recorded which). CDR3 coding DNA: TGTGCCAGCAGCTTGATCGGACAGCCATCAAACACTGAAGCTTTCTTT. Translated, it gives CASSLIGQPSNTEAFF.